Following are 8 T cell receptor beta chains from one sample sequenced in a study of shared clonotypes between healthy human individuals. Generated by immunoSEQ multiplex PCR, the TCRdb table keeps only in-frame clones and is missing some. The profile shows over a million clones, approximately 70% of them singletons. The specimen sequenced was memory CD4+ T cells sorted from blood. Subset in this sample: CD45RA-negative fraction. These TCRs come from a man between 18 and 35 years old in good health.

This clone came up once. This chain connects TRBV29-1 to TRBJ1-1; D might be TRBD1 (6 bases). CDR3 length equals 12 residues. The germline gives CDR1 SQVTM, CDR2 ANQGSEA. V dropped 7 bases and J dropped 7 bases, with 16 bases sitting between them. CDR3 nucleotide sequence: TGCAGCGCCCAGACAGGATCAATTGAAGCTTTCTTT. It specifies CSAQTGSIEAFF.

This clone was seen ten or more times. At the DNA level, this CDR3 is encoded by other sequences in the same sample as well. CDR3 nucleotides: TGCGCCAGCAGCTTGGCTTTGGAGGAGACCCAGTACTTC. Translating it yields CASSLALEETQYF. The rearrangement uses TRBV5-1 and TRBJ2-5; unclear D gene. The CDR3 runs 13 residues. CDR1 SGHRS and CDR2 YFSETQ come from the germline V gene. V lost 0 bases and J lost 5, with 8 bases in between.

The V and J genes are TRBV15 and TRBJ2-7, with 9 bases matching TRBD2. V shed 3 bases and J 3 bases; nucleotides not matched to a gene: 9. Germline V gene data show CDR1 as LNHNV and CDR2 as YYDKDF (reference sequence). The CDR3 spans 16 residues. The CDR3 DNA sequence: TGTGCCACCAGCAGGGATCGAGCTAGCGGGGACTACGAGCAGTACTTC. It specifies CATSRDRASGDYEQYF.

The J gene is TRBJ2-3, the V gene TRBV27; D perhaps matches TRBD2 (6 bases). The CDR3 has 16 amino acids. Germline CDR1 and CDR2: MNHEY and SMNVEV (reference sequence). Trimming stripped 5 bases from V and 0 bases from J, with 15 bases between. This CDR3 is CASSTRLGASTDTQYF. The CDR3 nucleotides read TGTGCCAGCAGTACTCGACTAGGGGCGAGCACAGATACGCAGTATTTT.

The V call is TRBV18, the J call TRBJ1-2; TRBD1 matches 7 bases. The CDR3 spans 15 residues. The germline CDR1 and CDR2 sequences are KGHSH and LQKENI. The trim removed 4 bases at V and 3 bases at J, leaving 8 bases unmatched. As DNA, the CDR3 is TGTGCCAGCTCACTAACAGGGGAGAGGGACTATGGCTACACCTTC. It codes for CASSLTGERDYGYTF. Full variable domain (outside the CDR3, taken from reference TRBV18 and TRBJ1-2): NAGVMQNPRHLVRRRGQEARLRCSPMKGHSHVYWYRQLPEEGLKFMVYLQKENIIDESGMPKERFSAEFPKEGPSILRIQQVVRGDSAAYFCASSLTGERDYGYTFGSGTRLTVV.

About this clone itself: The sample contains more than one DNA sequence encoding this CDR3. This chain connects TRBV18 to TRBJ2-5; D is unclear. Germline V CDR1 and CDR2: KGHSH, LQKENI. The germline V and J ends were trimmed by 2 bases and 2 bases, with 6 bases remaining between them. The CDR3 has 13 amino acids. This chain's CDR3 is CASSPGQQETQYF. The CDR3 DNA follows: TGTGCCAGCTCACCAGGGCAGCAAGAGACCCAGTACTTC.

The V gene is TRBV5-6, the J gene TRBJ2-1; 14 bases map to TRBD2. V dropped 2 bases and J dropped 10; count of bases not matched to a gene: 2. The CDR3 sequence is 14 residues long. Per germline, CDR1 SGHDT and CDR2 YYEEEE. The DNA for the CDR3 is TGTGCCAGCAGCTTTAGGACTAGCGGGGGGGAGCAGTTCTTC. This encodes CASSFRTSGGEQFF. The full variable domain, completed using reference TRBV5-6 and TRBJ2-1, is DAGVTQSPTHLIKTRGQQVTLRCSPKSGHDTVSWYQQALGQGPQFIFQYYEEEERQRGNFPDRFSGHQFPNYSSELNVNALLLGDSALYLCASSFRTSGGEQFFGPGTRLTVL.

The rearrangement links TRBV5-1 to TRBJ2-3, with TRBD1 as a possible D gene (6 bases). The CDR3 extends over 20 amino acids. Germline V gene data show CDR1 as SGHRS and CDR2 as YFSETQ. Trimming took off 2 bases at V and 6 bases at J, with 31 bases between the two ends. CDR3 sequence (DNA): TGCGCCAGCAGCTTACGACCGGGACATTCAGTGGGGCAGGAGAGCGATACGCAGTATTTT. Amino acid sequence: CASSLRPGHSVGQESDTQYF.